The 29 T cell receptor beta chains presented below share a single source sample, sequenced in a study of CD8+ T cells in alopecia areata. Extraction of RNA preceded its reverse transcription into cDNA, which served as the sequencing template. Method: immunoSEQ multiplex PCR; TCRdb's copy keeps in-frame clones and lacks some. Altogether about 270,000 clones were found in the sample, and no singletons occur. Scientists pooled cutaneous lymph node cells and sorted them on CD4, CD8alpha, NKG2D, NKG2ACE and other markers. Sequenced material: CD4+ T cells sorted from a lymph node. These receptors all come from a C3H/HeJ mouse with alopecia areata. Strain haplotype (MHC): H2-k.

This clone was found many times. The gene names here belong to mouse. The read ends 4 residues early relative to the CDR3; the germline J gene fills the gap. The chain joins TRBV17 to TRBJ2-2, with TRBD2 identical over 11 bases. Germline CDR1 reads MNHDT; CDR2 reads YYDKIL. The length of the CDR3 is 15 residues. Trimming cost V 5 bases and J 5 bases; bases outside gene matches: 4. The covered CDR3 bases are TGTGCTAGCAGTCTTCGACTGGGGGGGACCGGG. Translated: CASSLRLGGTG. The whole CDR3 reads CASSLRLGGTGQLYF.

Worth noting for this clone: The gene names here belong to mouse. The sequence runs out 4 residues before the end of the CDR3; the remainder is reconstructed from the germline J gene. The V gene is TRBV19, the J gene TRBJ2-5, with TRBD2 identical over 11 bases. The junction had 3 bases not matched to a gene; V was cut back by 6 bases and J by 0 bases. This CDR3 comprises 15 residues. Germline CDR1 and CDR2: FNHDT and SITEND (reference sequence). Incomplete CDR3 DNA: TGTGCCAGCACCGGGACTGGGGGTAACCAAGAC. Residues: CASTGTGGNQD. The whole CDR3 protein is CASTGTGGNQDTQYF. Filled out from reference TRBV19 and TRBJ2-5, the complete variable domain reads GGIITQTPKFLIGQEGQKLTLKCQQNFNHDTMYWYRQDSGKGLRLIYYSITENDLQKGDLSEGYDASREKKSSFSLTVTSAQKNEMAVFLCASTGTGGNQDTQYFGPGTRLLVL.

As concerns this clone: Gene names and germline match the mouse. The observed sequence ends 4 residues before the CDR3 terminus, with the missing tail filled in from the germline J gene. The V call is TRBV17, the J call TRBJ2-7, with D possibly TRBD2 on 6 matching bases. Germline V gene data show CDR1 as MNHDT and CDR2 as YYDKIL. This CDR3 is built from 13 residues. The covered CDR3 bases are TGTGCTAGCAGTCGGGACTCTTTATAT. Protein sequence: CASSRDSLY. The whole CDR3 sequence is CASSRDSLYEQYF. The whole variable domain, remainder taken from reference TRBV17 and TRBJ2-7, is DTTVKQNPRYKLARVGKPVNLICSQTMNHDTMYWYQKKPNQAPKLLLFYYDKILNREADTFEKFQSSRPNNSFCSLYIGSAGLEYSAMYLCASSRDSLYEQYFGPGTRLTVL.

This clone was counted a few times. The genes and germline here are from mouse. This sample also contains other DNA sequences that code for the same CDR3. The CDR3 DNA, read in part, is TGTGCCAGCAGCGACAGAACTAGTCAAAAC. It codes for CASSDRTSQN. The full CDR3 is CASSDRTSQNTLYF. The chain links TRBV13-3 to TRBJ2-4, with D possibly matching TRBD1 (5 bases). The CDR3 is cut off 4 residues early in the read; its end comes from the germline J gene. The germline CDR1 and CDR2 sequences are NNHDY and SYVADS. Deletions cut 5 bases from V and 0 bases from J, with 10 bases between. The CDR3 loop spans 14 amino acids.

This clone turned up a few times. Genes and germline come from the mouse. Sequencing ends 4 residues short of the CDR3 end; the germline J gene provides the rest. This CDR3 is also generated by other DNA sequences in the sample. The chain has TRBV19 and TRBJ2-7; 10 nucleotides agree with TRBD1. The CDR3 totals 14 residues. Per the germline V gene, CDR1 is FNHDT and CDR2 is SITEND (reference sequence). Here the CDR3 reads CASSITGQGYEQYF. CDR3 DNA (partial): TGTGCCAGCAGTATAACGGGACAGGGGTAT.

This clone was picked up a small number of times. Genes and germline come from the mouse. The CDR3 end lies 4 residues beyond the end of the read and is filled in from the germline J gene. V and J are TRBV19 and TRBJ1-2; weak D call: TRBD1 (6 bases). V lost 3 bases and J 2 bases, leaving 14 bases between the germline ends. The germline gives CDR1 FNHDT, CDR2 SITEND (reference sequence). The CDR3 is 15 amino acids. CDR3 DNA (partial): TGTGCCAGCAGTAAGGGACAACAAAGCAACTCC. Translating it yields CASSKGQQSNS. The full CDR3 protein reads CASSKGQQSNSDYTF. Combining the CDR3 with reference TRBV19 and TRBJ1-2 gives the whole variable domain GGIITQTPKFLIGQEGQKLTLKCQQNFNHDTMYWYRQDSGKGLRLIYYSITENDLQKGDLSEGYDASREKKSSFSLTVTSAQKNEMAVFLCASSKGQQSNSDYTFGSGTRLLVI.

This clone was recorded a few times. Gene names and germline refer to mouse. With the read ending 4 residues before the CDR3 end, the germline J gene is used to fill in that end. The rearrangement links TRBV19 to TRBJ1-1, with TRBD1 as a possible D gene (6 bases). V lost 5 bases and J lost 0, with 11 bases in between. The CDR3 runs to 14 residues. The germline CDR1 and CDR2 sequences are FNHDT and SITEND (reference sequence). CDR3 sequence reads: CASRRQVANTEVFF. The DNA read from the CDR3 is TGTGCCAGCAGAAGACAGGTTGCAAACACA.

This clone occurred a few times. Mouse names are used for the genes. The CDR3 extends 4 residues past the end of the read, so its final part is completed from the germline J gene. The sample carries other DNA sequences with the same CDR3. This chain uses TRBV13-3 with TRBJ2-5; D possibly corresponds to TRBD2 (7 bases). Germline V gives CDR1 NNHDY, CDR2 SYVADS. CDR3 length: 13 residues. CDR3 DNA (partial): TGTGCCAGCAGTGAAGGGGGGCGTGAC. The encoded protein is CASSEGGRD. The full CDR3 is CASSEGGRDTQYF.

In this sample, this clone turned up a few times. Gene names refer to mouse genes. The read finishes 4 residues shy of the CDR3 end, and the germline J gene is used to complete it. The sample contains more than one DNA sequence encoding this CDR3. The rearrangement links TRBV13-3 to TRBJ2-2, with a weak D call TRBD1 (5 bases). The ends were cut back, 4 bases at V and 2 bases at J, with 6 bases in the middle. This CDR3 is built from 13 residues. CDR1 and CDR2 (germline): NNHDY, SYVADS. CDR3 DNA (partial): TGTGCCAGCAGTCACAGGAACACCGGG. The encoded protein is CASSHRNTG. In full, the CDR3 is CASSHRNTGQLYF.

This clone was seen only a few times. The gene names given are mouse names. The CDR3 goes on 4 residues after the read ends, and that part is filled in from the germline J gene. Other nucleotide sequences in the sample specify the same CDR3. The chain uses TRBV13-3 and TRBJ2-5; TRBD1 might be the D (7 bases). This CDR3 is 13 amino acids long. Germline-derived CDR1 and CDR2 are NNHDY and SYVADS. The CDR3 reads CASSDEGADTQYF. CDR3 DNA, as far as it was read: TGTGCCAGCAGTGATGAGGGGGCAGAC.

This clone was seen only a few times. Any gene name here is a mouse gene name. The CDR3 end is not reached by the read, which stops 4 residues before it; the germline J gene fills it in. This specimen includes other DNA sequences encoding the same CDR3. V usage is TRBV31 and J usage is TRBJ2-1; 12 positions match TRBD2. Germline V lookup: CDR1 GKSSPN, CDR2 SITVG. CDR3 length: 15 amino acids. V shed 3 bases, J shed 5 bases, and the junction held 5 bases outside the gene matches. This CDR3 reads CAWSPRDWGDAEQFF. Incomplete CDR3 DNA: TGTGCCTGGAGCCCACGGGACTGGGGGGATGCT.

Comments on this clone: Gene labels here are mouse ones. The read finishes 4 residues shy of the CDR3 end, and the germline J gene is used to complete it. This chain joins TRBV14 and TRBJ2-4, with 11 bases lining up with TRBD1. After removal of 4 bases from V and 1 base from J, the junction contained 2 bases not matched to a gene. Germline V CDR1 and CDR2: SGHDT, FRDEAV. CDR3 length: 15 amino acids. The sequenced CDR3 bases are TGTGCCAGCAGTCGGACAGGGGGCCGTCAAAAC. Its translation: CASSRTGGRQN. The whole CDR3 sequence is CASSRTGGRQNTLYF.

Worth noting for this clone: The gene symbols are mouse symbols. The CDR3 is cut off 4 residues early in the read; its end comes from the germline J gene. The chain combines TRBV5 with TRBJ1-2; 9 bases match TRBD1. Trimming took 4 bases from V and 4 from J; bases not matched to a gene: 4. The germline V gene has CDR1 LGHNA and CDR2 YNLKQL (reference sequence). CDR3 size: 14 residues. Partial CDR3 DNA: TGTGCCAGCAGCCGGGACAGGGTGGGCTCC. Translated: CASSRDRVGS. The whole CDR3 reads CASSRDRVGSDYTF.

With regard to this clone: Gene names are the mouse ones. The CDR3 end is not reached by the read, which stops 4 residues before it; the germline J gene fills it in. The V call is TRBV19, the J call TRBJ2-7; 8 bases are shared with TRBD2. The germline gives CDR1 FNHDT, CDR2 SITEND (reference sequence). V was pared by 0 bases and J by 2 bases, with 4 bases of the junction left unmatched. The CDR3 is made up of 15 amino acids. CDR3 bases read: TGTGCCAGCAGTATAGACCTGGGGGGCACCTAT. Translating gives CASSIDLGGTY. The whole CDR3 protein reads CASSIDLGGTYEQYF.

In the case of this clone: Genes here carry mouse names. The observed sequence ends 4 residues before the CDR3 terminus, with the missing tail filled in from the germline J gene. This chain joins TRBV19 and TRBJ2-5; D is unclear. The germline V gene encodes CDR1 FNHDT and CDR2 SITEND (reference sequence). V shed 3 bases and J shed 0 bases, with 8 bases lying between them. The CDR3 is 14 amino acids. CDR3 protein: CASSKRQNQDTQYF. CDR3 bases read: TGTGCCAGCAGTAAAAGACAAAACCAAGAC.

To note about this clone: Gene and germline names: mouse. The sequenced fragment ends 4 residues before the CDR3 boundary, so the rest is inferred from the germline J gene. In the same sample, other DNA sequences code for this CDR3. V is TRBV1 and J is TRBJ2-7, with 7 bases matching TRBD1. CDR1 is NSQYPW, CDR2 LRSPGD, per germline (reference sequence). This CDR3 has 13 residues. With V trimmed by 4 bases and J by 3 bases, 3 bases remained unmatched. The covered CDR3 bases are TGCACCTGCAGTGGGGGACAGATCTAT. This sequence encodes CTCSGGQIY. Given in full, the CDR3 is CTCSGGQIYEQYF.

Notes on this clone: Mouse gene names and germline throughout. Read coverage stops 4 residues before the CDR3 terminus; the germline J gene supplies the remainder. This chain links TRBV5 with TRBJ2-1; 7 bases are shared with TRBD1. Germline V CDR1 and CDR2: LGHNA, YNLKQL (reference sequence). J lost 1 base, V lost 4 bases, and 7 bases had no gene match. This CDR3 is built from 16 residues. The CDR3: CASSPHGDRNYAEQFF. CDR3 bases read: TGTGCCAGCAGCCCACACGGGGACAGAAACTATGCT.

This clone was detected a few times. These gene names are mouse names. The read terminates 4 residues ahead of where the CDR3 ends, so the germline J gene completes it. V is TRBV1 and J is TRBJ2-5, with a possible D match to TRBD2 (6 bases). The CDR3 covers 15 residues. CDR1 is NSQYPW and CDR2 is LRSPGD in the germline V gene (reference sequence). CDR3 in amino acids: CTCSADGGGSDTQYF. The CDR3 DNA, read in part, is TGCACCTGCAGTGCAGATGGGGGAGGGTCTGAC.

As to this clone: These gene names are mouse names. The CDR3 is cut off 4 residues early in the read; its end comes from the germline J gene. This chain uses TRBV13-1 with TRBJ2-2; a weak D match, TRBD1 (5 bases). The V gene lost 5 bases and the J gene lost 0 bases, with 8 bases spanning the gap. The CDR3 has 14 amino acids. CDR1 and CDR2 from the germline V gene are NSHNY and SYGAGN. Incomplete CDR3 DNA: TGTGCCAGCAGGAGGACAACAAACACCGGG. Translating gives CASRRTTNTG. The whole CDR3 protein reads CASRRTTNTGQLYF.

On this clone: The gene names here belong to mouse. The read ends 4 residues early relative to the CDR3; the germline J gene fills the gap. The chain uses TRBV1 and TRBJ1-2; D perhaps matches TRBD1 (6 bases). CDR3 length: 15 residues. Germline V gene data show CDR1 as NSQYPW and CDR2 as LRSPGD (reference sequence). With 3 bases removed from V and 3 bases from J, the gap between germline ends came to 14 bases. Partial CDR3 DNA: TGCACCTGCAGTGCTCGCCAGGGGAGAGACTCC. This sequence encodes CTCSARQGRDS. The CDR3 reads in full as CTCSARQGRDSDYTF.

The table lists this clone with a few counts. The genes and germline here are from mouse. The read is 4 residues too short to cover the CDR3 end, so that end is filled in from the germline J gene. The V and J genes are TRBV13-1 and TRBJ2-3; 10 bases are shared with TRBD2. The CDR3 runs 17 residues. Germline trimming cut 1 base from V and 0 bases from J; bases unmatched to any gene: 5. Germline CDR1 and CDR2: NSHNY and SYGAGN. CDR3 protein: CASSDTGGGPSAETLYF. The sequenced part of the CDR3 DNA is TGTGCCAGCAGTGATACTGGGGGGGGACCTAGTGCAGAA.

This clone was counted a few times. The gene names given are mouse names. Coverage ceases 4 residues before the CDR3 finishes, and the germline J gene fills in the end. V usage is TRBV5 and J usage is TRBJ2-1, with D perhaps matching TRBD2 (6 bases). The CDR3 is made up of 16 amino acids. Germline V gives CDR1 LGHNA, CDR2 YNLKQL (reference sequence). The V gene lost 0 bases and the J gene lost 0 bases, with 9 bases spanning the gap. Here the CDR3 reads CASSQEPGVNYAEQFF. Incomplete CDR3 DNA: TGTGCCAGCAGCCAAGAACCTGGGGTTAACTATGCT.

The sample holds many counts of this clone. Mouse germline and gene names are used. The CDR3 end falls 4 residues outside the read, so it is completed with the germline J gene. Other DNA variants within this sample encode the same CDR3. This chain links TRBV17 with TRBJ2-1; 8 nucleotides match TRBD1. The CDR3 is made up of 15 amino acids. The V and J ends lost 1 base and 3 bases, in that order; junction bases with no gene match: 2. From germline, CDR1 is MNHDT and CDR2 YYDKIL. CDR3 DNA, as far as it was read: TGTGCTAGCAGTAGAGGGACAGGGCTCTATGCT. Its translation is CASSRGTGLYA. The complete CDR3 reads CASSRGTGLYAEQFF.

This clone was counted between two and nine times. The genes are named according to mouse. The CDR3 extends 4 residues past the end of the read, so its final part is completed from the germline J gene. The chain has TRBV31 and TRBJ2-7; 8 positions agree with TRBD2. Germline V gene data show CDR1 as GKSSPN and CDR2 as SITVG. This CDR3 region has 14 residues. CDR3 DNA (partial): TGTGCCTGGAGTCTGTCTGGGGGGCCTTAT. This gives the protein CAWSLSGGPY. The CDR3 as a whole reads CAWSLSGGPYEQYF. The entire variable domain, with the rest obtained from reference TRBV31 and TRBJ2-7, is as follows: AQTIHQWPVAEIKAVGSPLSLGCTIKGKSSPNLYWYWQATGGTLQQLFYSITVGQVESVVQLNLSASRPKDDQFILSTEKLLLSHSGFYLCAWSLSGGPYEQYFGPGTRLTVL.

This clone came up a few times. Germline and genes: mouse. The chain's CDR3 is CASSLVAGVANSDYTF. The CDR3 DNA, read in part, is TGTGCCAGCTCTCTCGTCGCAGGGGTTGCAAACTCC. The V gene is TRBV12-1, the J gene TRBJ1-2; D might be TRBD1 (6 bases). The CDR3 end is not reached by the read, which stops 4 residues before it; the germline J gene fills it in. CDR1 is SGHSN, CDR2 HYEKVE, per germline. Between the trimmed V and J ends, which lost 0 bases and 0 bases, there was a span of 13 bases. The CDR3 sequence is 16 residues long.

This clone has more than one count but fewer than ten. Here the gene names and germline are mouse. The read ends 4 residues shy of where the CDR3 ends; the end is completed using the germline J gene. V usage is TRBV19 and J usage is TRBJ2-3, with 9 nucleotides matching TRBD1. The CDR3 runs to 15 residues. The V gene's germline CDR1 is FNHDT and CDR2 SITEND (reference sequence). J lost 1 base, V lost 5 bases, and 5 bases had no gene match. The part of the CDR3 DNA that was read is TGTGCCAGCAGCCGGACAGGGGCGCGTGCAGAA. The encoded protein is CASSRTGARAE. The entire CDR3 is CASSRTGARAETLYF.

This clone was seen ten or more times. Genes here carry mouse names. Read sequence stops 4 residues before the CDR3 end, and the germline J gene provides the missing end. The chain recombines TRBV14 with TRBJ1-2; 8 nucleotides agree with TRBD1. The CDR3 sequence is 13 residues long. The ends lost 4 bases at V and 3 bases at J; junction bases unmatched: 2. CDR1 is SGHDT, CDR2 FRDEAV, per germline. The chain's CDR3 is CASSPGGHSDYTF. CDR3 bases read: TGTGCCAGCAGTCCAGGGGGCCACTCC.

This clone was seen a few times. Mouse gene names apply. The read is 4 residues too short to cover the CDR3 end, so that end is filled in from the germline J gene. The chain uses TRBV14 and TRBJ2-1, with 8 nucleotides matching TRBD2. The V segment lost 2 bases and the J segment 4 bases; nucleotides outside the gene matches: 5. This CDR3 spans 15 amino acids. Germline V lookup: CDR1 SGHDT, CDR2 FRDEAV. CDR3: CASSLPGGRYAEQFF. Incomplete CDR3 DNA: TGTGCCAGCAGTTTACCTGGGGGGCGATATGCT.

This clone showed up just a few times. Gene and germline names: mouse. The read falls 4 residues short of the CDR3 end, and the missing part is taken from the germline J gene. The chain recombines TRBV31 with TRBJ1-2, with 9 positions matching TRBD1. Germline assignment: CDR1 GKSSPN and CDR2 SITVG. V trimming: 0 bases; J trimming: 3 bases; junction bases outside the gene matches: 5. The CDR3 loop spans 15 amino acids. This chain's CDR3 is CAWSLAWTGDSDYTF. The part of the CDR3 DNA that was read is TGTGCCTGGAGTCTAGCCTGGACAGGGGACTCC.